This TCR beta chain was documented in a study of CD8+ T cells in alopecia areata. For the study at large: Treated patients received oral tofacitinib, 5 to 10 mg twice daily. Once tofacitinib had been taken for 6 to 18 months, 6 months off drug followed. Study-wide points: The study found higher clonality in lesional than normal scalp, especially in alopecia totalis/universalis. Scalp and blood retained many expanded lesional clones during tofacitinib.

The sequencing template was cDNA reverse transcribed from extracted RNA. Using immunoSEQ multiplex PCR, the repertoire was profiled, and TCRdb retains in-frame clones only, with some absent. Here the sample spans some 200,000 clones, less than 50% being singletons. This sample's treatment: oral pan-JAK inhibitor, 5-10 mg twice daily. With respect to this clone: Its antigen is not identified.

The CDR3 runs 15 residues. The ends were cut back, 7 bases at V and 6 bases at J, with 19 bases in the middle. Germline-derived CDR1 and CDR2 are SGHRS and YFSETQ. V is TRBV5-1 and J is TRBJ2-2; D is possibly TRBD1 or TRBD2 (6 bases each). The sample in question was CD4+ T cells sorted from blood, obtained around week 36, from a patient treated with tofacitinib. This clonotype was obtained from a human donor with alopecia areata. CDR3 in DNA: TGCGCCAGCCTGTCTGGCAGGGGAGGACCCGGGGAGCTGTTTTTT. Its translation: CASLSGRGGPGELFF. Combining the CDR3 with reference TRBV5-1 and TRBJ2-2 gives the whole variable domain KAGVTQTPRYLIKTRGQQVTLSCSPISGHRSVSWYQQTPGQGLQFLFEYFSETQRNKGNFPGRFSGRQFSNSRSEMNVSTLELGDSALYLCASLSGRGGPGELFFGEGSRLTVL.